This TCR beta chain was identified in a study of blood T cell repertoires in COVID-19. Per the original methods: Amplification with reference gene primers provided the estimates of nucleated cell counts. Only in-frame clones appear in the TCRdb table, and some are missing; sequencing was by immunoSEQ multiplex PCR. D and trimming were read from the DNA, whereas the V and J calls and clone size are those reported in that table. There are 75,000 to 100,000 clones in the sample; more than 75% occur only once, and 15% lies in the top ten. The CDR3 length is 13 residues. Trimming shortened V by 3 bases and J by 5 bases, and 11 bases separated the two germline ends. The V gene's germline CDR1 is LNHDA and CDR2 SQIVND (reference sequence).

Sequenced sample: peripheral blood. The rearrangement links TRBV19 to TRBJ2-7; weak D call: TRBD2 (6 bases). This clonotype was obtained from a human donor in a cohort sampled during active COVID-19. The CDR3 region is CASSIRLDDEQYF. Here the CDR3 DNA reads TGTGCCAGTAGTATCCGACTAGACGACGAGCAGTACTTC.